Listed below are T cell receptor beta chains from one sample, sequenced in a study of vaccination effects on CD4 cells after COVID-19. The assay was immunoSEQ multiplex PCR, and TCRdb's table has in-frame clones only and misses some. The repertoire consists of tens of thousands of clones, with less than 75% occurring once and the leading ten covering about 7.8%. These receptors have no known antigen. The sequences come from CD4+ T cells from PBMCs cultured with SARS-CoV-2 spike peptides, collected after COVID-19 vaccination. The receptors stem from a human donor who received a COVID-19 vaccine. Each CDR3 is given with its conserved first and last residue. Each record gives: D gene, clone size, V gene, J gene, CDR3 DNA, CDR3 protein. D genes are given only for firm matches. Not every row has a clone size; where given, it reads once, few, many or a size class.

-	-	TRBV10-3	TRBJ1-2	TGTGCCACCTCGGCGGAGGCAGGGGGCTACACCTTC	CATSAEAGGYTF
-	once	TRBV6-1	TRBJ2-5	TGTGCCAGCAGTGAAGGTTGGCCATCACAAGAGACCCAGTACTTC	CASSEGWPSQETQYF
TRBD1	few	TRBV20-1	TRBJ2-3	TGCAGTGCTAGTACGGACAGGAGCACAGATACGCAGTATTTT	CSASTDRSTDTQYF
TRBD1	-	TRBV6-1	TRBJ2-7	TGTGCCAGCAGTGAACCGGGACAGGGGAAGCACGAGCAGTACTTC	CASSEPGQGKHEQYF
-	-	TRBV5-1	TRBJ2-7	TGCGCCAGCAGTTTGGACAGCCTCTCCTACGAGCAGTACTTC	CASSLDSLSYEQYF
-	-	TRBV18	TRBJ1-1	TGTGCCAGCTCACCGCTCGGGGGCGGGGGTGAAGCTTTCTTT	CASSPLGGGGEAFF
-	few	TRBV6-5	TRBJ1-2	TGTGCCAGCAGTTACGGACAGTCCTATGGCTACACCTTC	CASSYGQSYGYTF
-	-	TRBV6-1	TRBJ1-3	TGTGCCAGCAGTGACAGGGGCGGAAACACCATATATTTT	CASSDRGGNTIYF
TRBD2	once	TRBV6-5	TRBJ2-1	TGTGCCAGCAGTTACAGGGCTAGCGGGAGCTATGAGCAGTTCTTC	CASSYRASGSYEQFF
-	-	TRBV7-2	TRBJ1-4	TGTGCCAGCAGCTTTGGGAGGGCTGAAAAACTGTTTTTT	CASSFGRAEKLFF
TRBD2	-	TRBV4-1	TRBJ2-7	TGCGCCAGCAGCCAAGATTATCGGCTAGCGGAGCCCTACGAGCAGTACTTC	CASSQDYRLAEPYEQYF
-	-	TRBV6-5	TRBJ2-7	TGTGCCAGCAGACCCATAGCGGAGTACTACGAGCAGTACTTC	CASRPIAEYYEQYF
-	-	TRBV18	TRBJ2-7	TGTGCCAGCTCACCGGACAGCTCCTACGAGCAGTACTTC	CASSPDSSYEQYF